These T cell receptor beta chains were read from a single sample in a study of blood T cell repertoires in COVID-19. The protocol was immunoSEQ multiplex PCR, while the TCRdb copy is restricted to in-frame clones and leaves out a portion. The sample holds over 150,000 clones, about 83% seen once. Material for sequencing was peripheral blood. These receptors were obtained from a woman aged 55-69 years with COVID-19, enrolled during active disease. CDR3s include the opening cysteine and the closing phenylalanine or tryptophan. Fields, in order: clone size, D gene, J gene, V gene, CDR3 protein. D genes are given only for firm matches. Rows may omit the clone size; those that give it use once, few, many or a size class.

- TRBD1 TRBJ1-5 TRBV27 CASSRGQINQPQHF
- - TRBJ1-1 TRBV3-1/TRBV3-2 CASSPNPRGYTEAFF
- TRBD1 TRBJ1-4 TRBV7-9 CASRQGKKRDEKLFF
once - TRBJ2-1 TRBV5-1 CASSLNGEQFF
- TRBD1 TRBJ1-5 TRBV24-1 CATSPTGRGGGNQPQHF
- TRBD2 TRBJ2-7 TRBV13 CASRQRAGGTEQYF
once - TRBJ2-4 TRBV10-3 CAISDEVLAKNIQYF
- TRBD1 TRBJ1-4 TRBV18 CASSPQGEKLFF
- TRBD2 TRBJ2-2 TRBV5-6 CASSLVSGGSTGELFF
- - TRBJ1-2 TRBV14 CASSQKQSYGYTF
- - TRBJ1-2 TRBV20-1 CSASDPRQGYGYTF
- TRBD2 TRBJ2-2 TRBV5-4 CASSAGLAGITGELFF
- TRBD1 TRBJ2-5 TRBV6-1 CASSVTGKGGQETQYF
- - TRBJ1-1 TRBV27 CASRYTGPQGTEAFF
- - TRBJ2-5 TRBV10-3 CAISLGVVFGETQYF
- TRBD1 TRBJ2-3 TRBV10-3 CAIREVWDSRTDTQYF
- - TRBJ1-5 TRBV29-1 CSVGIGGHQPQHF
- - TRBJ1-1 TRBV11-2 CASSLGTLTEAFF
few TRBD1 TRBJ2-5 TRBV11-1 CASRTTGLETQYF
- - TRBJ1-5 TRBV21-1 CASSKEGEGGRGNQPQHF
- - TRBJ2-1 TRBV9 CASSVGVNEQFF
- - TRBJ2-7 TRBV5-1 CASSPRDNYEQYF
- TRBD1 TRBJ1-2 TRBV5-1 CASSSGTGDYGYTF
- - TRBJ1-1 TRBV10-1 CASSERVNTEAFF
- TRBD1 TRBJ1-2 TRBV7-6 CASSSLRGSGYTF
- TRBD2 TRBJ2-5 TRBV6-5 CASSYAGTSRETQYF
- - TRBJ1-1 TRBV7-9 CASSPIGENEAFF
- - TRBJ2-2 TRBV18 CASSPRTSLQGTGELFF
- TRBD1 TRBJ1-2 TRBV7-2 CASSLVGGTVNYGYTF
- - TRBJ2-1 TRBV6-2/TRBV6-3 CASSYSLGSSEFF
once - TRBJ2-2 TRBV27 CASSLLVAGELFF
few - TRBJ1-5 TRBV6-5 CASGSQGPNQPQHF
- - TRBJ1-6 TRBV7-9 CASSSTAASSYNSPLHF
once TRBD1 TRBJ2-4 TRBV27 CASKGQGGFSAKNIQYF
- - TRBJ1-3 TRBV6-6 CASSQNSGNTIYF
- - TRBJ1-5 TRBV3-1/TRBV3-2 CASSQDRGGIAGNQPQHF
- - TRBJ1-5 TRBV6-5 CASSTRTVGRQPQHF
- - TRBJ2-6 TRBV16 CASSQYGAGANVLTF
- TRBD1 TRBJ1-2 TRBV7-2 CASSLSTGGSYGYTF
- - TRBJ1-2 TRBV18 CASSQQALNYGYTF
- - TRBJ2-2 TRBV6-5 CASSYLTGFDTGELFF
once - TRBJ2-5 TRBV3-1/TRBV3-2 CASSQDPGRETQYF
- TRBD2 TRBJ2-1 TRBV5-1 CASSDSGGSYNEQFF